The source of this T cell receptor beta chain is a study of early stage breast cancer tumors. Study overall: Each sample averaged approximately 10-fold read coverage.

The CDR3 has 16 amino acids. Germline CDR1 and CDR2: SSHAT and FNYEAQ (reference sequence). The table came from immunoSEQ multiplex PCR; TCRdb's copy has only in-frame clones and leaves some out. In the table there are under 45,000 clones, about two thirds of which are singletons. Of note for this clone: The junction shows a germline mismatch at one end, possibly a read error.

The sequence came from a person aged 45 to 60 with breast cancer. This sequence joins TRBV7-7 and TRBJ2-3, with 8 bases lining up with TRBD2. The sample comprised blood. In nucleotides, the CDR3 is TGTGCTAGCAGCTTAGGATCGGGGGGGCCATCAGATACGCAGTATTTT. It codes for CASSLGSGGPSDTQYF. Full variable domain (rest looked up from reference TRBV7-7 and TRBJ2-3): GAGVSQSPRYKVTKRGQDVTLRCDPISSHATLYWYQQALGQGPEFLTYFNYEAQPDKSGLPSDRFSAERPEGSISTLTIQRTEQRDSAMYRCASSLGSGGPSDTQYFGPGTRLTVL.